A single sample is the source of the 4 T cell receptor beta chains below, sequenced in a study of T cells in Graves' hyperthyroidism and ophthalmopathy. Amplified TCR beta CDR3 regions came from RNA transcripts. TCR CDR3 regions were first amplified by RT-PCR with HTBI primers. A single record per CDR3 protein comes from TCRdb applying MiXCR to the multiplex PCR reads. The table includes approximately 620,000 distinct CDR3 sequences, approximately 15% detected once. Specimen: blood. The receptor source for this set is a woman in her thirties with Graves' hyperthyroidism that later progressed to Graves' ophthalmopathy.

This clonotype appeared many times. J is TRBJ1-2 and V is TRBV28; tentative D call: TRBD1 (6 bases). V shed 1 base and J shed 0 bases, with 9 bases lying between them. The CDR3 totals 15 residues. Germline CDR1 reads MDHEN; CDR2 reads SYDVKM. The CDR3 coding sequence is TGTGCCAGCAGTTTATACAGGGTAGCTAACTATGGCTACACCTTC. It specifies CASSLYRVANYGYTF.

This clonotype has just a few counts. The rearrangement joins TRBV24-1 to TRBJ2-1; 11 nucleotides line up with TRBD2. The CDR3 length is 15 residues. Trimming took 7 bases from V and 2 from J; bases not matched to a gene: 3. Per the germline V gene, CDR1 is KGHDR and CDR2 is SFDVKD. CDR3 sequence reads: CATRPSGGTYNEQFF. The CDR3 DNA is TGTGCCACCAGGCCTAGCGGGGGGACCTACAATGAGCAGTTCTTC.

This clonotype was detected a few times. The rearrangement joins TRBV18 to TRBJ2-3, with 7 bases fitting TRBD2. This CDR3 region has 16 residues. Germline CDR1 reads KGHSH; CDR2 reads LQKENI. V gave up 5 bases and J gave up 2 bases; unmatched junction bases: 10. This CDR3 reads CASSSEEGGNTDTQYF. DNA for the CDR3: TGTGCCAGCTCATCGGAGGAGGGAGGGAACACAGATACGCAGTATTTT.

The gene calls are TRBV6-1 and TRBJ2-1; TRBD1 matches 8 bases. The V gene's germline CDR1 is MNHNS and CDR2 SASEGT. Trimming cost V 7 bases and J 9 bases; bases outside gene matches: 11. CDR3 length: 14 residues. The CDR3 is CASNQETGVGEQFF. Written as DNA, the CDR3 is TGTGCCAGCAATCAGGAGACAGGGGTGGGTGAGCAGTTCTTC.